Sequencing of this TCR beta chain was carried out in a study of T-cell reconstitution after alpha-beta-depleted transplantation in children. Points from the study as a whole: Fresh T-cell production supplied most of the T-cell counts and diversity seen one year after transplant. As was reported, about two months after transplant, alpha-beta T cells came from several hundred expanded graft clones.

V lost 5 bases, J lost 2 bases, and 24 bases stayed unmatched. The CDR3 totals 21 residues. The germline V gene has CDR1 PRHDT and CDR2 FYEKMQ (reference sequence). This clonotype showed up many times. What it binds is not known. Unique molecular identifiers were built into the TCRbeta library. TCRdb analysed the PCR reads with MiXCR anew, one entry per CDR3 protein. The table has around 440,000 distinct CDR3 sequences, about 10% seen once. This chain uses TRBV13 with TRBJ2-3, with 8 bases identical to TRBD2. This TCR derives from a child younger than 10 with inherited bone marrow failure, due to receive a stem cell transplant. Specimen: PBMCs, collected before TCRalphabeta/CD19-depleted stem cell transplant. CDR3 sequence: CASSTTTSGSVLGAYTDTQYF. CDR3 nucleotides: TGTGCCAGCAGCACAACAACTAGCGGAAGTGTCCTGGGGGCTTACACAGATACGCAGTATTTT.